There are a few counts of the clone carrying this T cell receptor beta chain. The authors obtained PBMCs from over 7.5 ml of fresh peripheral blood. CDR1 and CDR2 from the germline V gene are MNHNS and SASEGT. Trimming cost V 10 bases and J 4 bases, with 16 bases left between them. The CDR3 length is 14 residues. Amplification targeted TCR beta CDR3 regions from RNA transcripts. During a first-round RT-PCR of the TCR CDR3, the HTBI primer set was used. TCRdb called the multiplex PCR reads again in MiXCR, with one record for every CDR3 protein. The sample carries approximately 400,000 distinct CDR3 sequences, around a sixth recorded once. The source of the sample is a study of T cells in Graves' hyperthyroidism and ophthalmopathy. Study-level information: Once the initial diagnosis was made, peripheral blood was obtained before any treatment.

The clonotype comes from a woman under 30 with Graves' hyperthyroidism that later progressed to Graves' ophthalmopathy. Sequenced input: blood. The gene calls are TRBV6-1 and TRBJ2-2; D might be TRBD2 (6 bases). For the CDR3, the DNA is TGTGCCACTCAGGACTATGGTACCACCGGGGAGCTGTTTTTT. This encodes CATQDYGTTGELFF.